What follows is one T cell receptor (beta chain) and its context. Its target is not known. This entry is derived from a study of siplizumab effects on memory and regulatory T cells. Broader study findings: A minor share of alloreactive clones matched unstimulated subsets. Versus around 25% in controls, the mappable alloreactive CD4+ clones averaged about 69% Treg-derived with siplizumab.

The CDR3 has 16 amino acids. From germline, CDR1 is MNHNS and CDR2 SASEGT. The V end was cut by 5 bases, the J end by 0 bases, with 17 bases between. Clones were sequenced by immunoSEQ multiplex PCR, and TCRdb holds only the in-frame ones, with some missing. Among some 100,000 clones, more than 95% were seen once, and the ten largest hold 0.031%. This TCR derives from a human donor in good health. Sequenced material: naive CD4+ T cells sorted from blood. This chain uses TRBV6-1 with TRBJ2-7; D perhaps matches TRBD2 (7 bases). The CDR3 DNA is TGTGCCAGCAGTAAAGGGGGGGGAGGGGTCTCCTACGAGCAGTACTTC. It codes for CASSKGGGGVSYEQYF.